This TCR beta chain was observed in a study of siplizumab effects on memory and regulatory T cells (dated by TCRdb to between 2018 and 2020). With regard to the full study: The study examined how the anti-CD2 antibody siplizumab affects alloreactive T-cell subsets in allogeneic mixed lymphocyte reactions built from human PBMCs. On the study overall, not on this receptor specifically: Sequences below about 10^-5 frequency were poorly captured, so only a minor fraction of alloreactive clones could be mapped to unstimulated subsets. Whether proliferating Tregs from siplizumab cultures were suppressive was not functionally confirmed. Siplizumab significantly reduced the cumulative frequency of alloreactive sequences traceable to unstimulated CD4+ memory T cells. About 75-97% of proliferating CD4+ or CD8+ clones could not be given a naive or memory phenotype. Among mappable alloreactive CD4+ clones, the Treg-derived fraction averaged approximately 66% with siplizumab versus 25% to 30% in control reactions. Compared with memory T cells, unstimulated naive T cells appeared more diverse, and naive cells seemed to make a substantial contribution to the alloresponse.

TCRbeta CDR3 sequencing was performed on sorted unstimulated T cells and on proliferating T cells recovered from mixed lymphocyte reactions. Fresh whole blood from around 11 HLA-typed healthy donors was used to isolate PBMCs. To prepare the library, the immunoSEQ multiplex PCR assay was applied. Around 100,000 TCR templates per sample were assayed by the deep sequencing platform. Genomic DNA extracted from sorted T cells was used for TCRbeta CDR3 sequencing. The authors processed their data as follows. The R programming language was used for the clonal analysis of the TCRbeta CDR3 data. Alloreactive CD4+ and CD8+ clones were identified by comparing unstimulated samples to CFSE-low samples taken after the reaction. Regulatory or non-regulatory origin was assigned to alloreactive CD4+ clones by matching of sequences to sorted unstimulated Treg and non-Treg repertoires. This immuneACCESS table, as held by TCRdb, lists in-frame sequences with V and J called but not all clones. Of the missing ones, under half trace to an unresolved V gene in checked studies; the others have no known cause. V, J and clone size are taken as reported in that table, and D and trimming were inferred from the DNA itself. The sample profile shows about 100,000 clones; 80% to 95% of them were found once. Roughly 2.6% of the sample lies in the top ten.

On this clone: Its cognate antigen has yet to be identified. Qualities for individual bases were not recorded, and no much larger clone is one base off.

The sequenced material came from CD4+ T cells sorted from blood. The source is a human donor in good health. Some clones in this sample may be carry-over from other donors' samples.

The DNA sequence follows: TGTGCCAGCAGCAGAGGGGAAACCTACGAGCAGTACTTC. Translated, it reads CASSRGETYEQYF. The chain is made from TRBV7-6 and TRBJ2-7; the D call is tentative, TRBD1 or TRBD2, as each matches 5 bases. The cysteine opens and the phenylalanine closes a CDR3 of 13 amino acids. The DNA shown is the 39-base CDR3, in frame from base 1. CDR1 SGHVS and CDR2 FNYEAQ were looked up in the germline V gene. V is pared back by 5 bases and J by 2 bases, with 10 bases lying between the germline termini.